These 12 T cell receptor beta chains originate from one sample sequenced in a study of vaccination effects on CD4 cells after COVID-19. Antigen specificity for these receptors is unknown. Peptide-pool stimulation followed by sequencing identified expanded antigen-specific CD4+ clonotypes in the ViraFEST assay. After roughly ten days in culture, the CD4+ T cells were isolated. Either the BNT162b2 or mRNA-1273 vaccine was given to participants in two doses. Libraries were prepared by immunoSEQ multiplex PCR; TCRdb keeps only in-frame clonotypes and omits some of them. The table shows 80,000 to 95,000 clones, with 60% to 85% occurring only once. The sample in question was CD4+ T cells from PBMCs cultured with HCoV-OC43 spike peptides, obtained after COVID-19 vaccination. The subset here: HCoV-OC43 spike overlapping peptide pool stimulation. These receptors originate from a human donor who received a COVID-19 vaccine.

The rearrangement uses TRBV21-1 and TRBJ1-2. TRBV21-1 is deemed a pseudogene. The CDR3 sequence is 12 residues long. The CDR3 sequence: CASSKGWYGYTF. In DNA form, the CDR3 reads TGTGCCAGCAGCAAGGGTTGGTATGGCTACACCTTC.

V gene TRBV19 combines with J gene TRBJ1-5; 9 bases align to TRBD1. V dropped 5 bases and J dropped 3; count of bases not matched to a gene: 8. The CDR3 has 16 residues. The germline V gene has CDR1 LNHDA and CDR2 SQIVND (reference sequence). The CDR3 reads CASSRSGTGNNQPQHF. The CDR3, as DNA: TGTGCCAGTAGTCGCTCCGGGACAGGGAACAATCAGCCCCAGCATTTT. The whole variable domain, remainder taken from reference TRBV19 and TRBJ1-5, is DGGITQSPKYLFRKEGQNVTLSCEQNLNHDAMYWYRQDPGQGLRLIYYSQIVNDFQKGDIAEGYSVSREKKESFPLTVTSAQKNPTAFYLCASSRSGTGNNQPQHFGDGTRLSIL.

The rearrangement joins TRBV7-2 to TRBJ2-3; D perhaps matches TRBD1 (5 bases). V gave up 2 bases and J gave up 2 bases, with 11 bases separating them. Germline assignment: CDR1 SGHTA and CDR2 FQGNSA. This CDR3 is built from 15 residues. CDR3 coding DNA: TGTGCCAGCAGCTTATTAATGACAGTCACAGATACGCAGTATTTT. The encoded protein is CASSLLMTVTDTQYF.

This clone was detected a few times. The chain is built from TRBV2 and TRBJ2-4, with 10 bases matching TRBD1. Per the germline V gene, CDR1 is SNHLY and CDR2 is FYNNEI. This CDR3 has 16 amino acids. Trimming removed 6 bases from V and 9 bases from J; junction bases left unmatched: 14. The CDR3 loop is CASSGGPGQGKSIQYF. CDR3 in DNA: TGTGCCAGCAGCGGGGGCCCGGGACAGGGGAAGAGCATTCAGTACTTC. Based on the CDR3 plus reference TRBV2 and TRBJ2-4, the full variable domain is EPEVTQTPSHQVTQMGQEVILRCVPISNHLYFYWYRQILGQKVEFLVSFYNNEISEKSEIFDDQFSVERPDGSNFTLKIRSTKLEDSAMYFCASSGGPGQGKSIQYFGAGTRLSVL.

In this sample, this clone turned up a few times. This rearrangement joins TRBV5-1 to TRBJ1-1; 8 nucleotides line up with TRBD1. The germline gives CDR1 SGHRS, CDR2 YFSETQ. Trimming at V came to 0 bases and at J to 7 bases, leaving 8 bases not matched to a gene. The CDR3 is 15 amino acids. The CDR3 loop reads CASSLGTGFSGEAFF. CDR3 DNA sequence: TGCGCCAGCAGCTTGGGGACAGGGTTTAGCGGTGAAGCTTTCTTT.

This chain links TRBV6-5 with TRBJ1-1; D is unclear. CDR1 is MNHEY and CDR2 is SVGAGI in the germline V gene. This CDR3 is 16 amino acids long. V was shortened by 0 bases and J by 0 bases, with 11 bases between the two germline ends. CDR3 in DNA: TGTGCCAGCAGTTACTCGTGGAACAGTTTGAACACTGAAGCTTTCTTT. It codes for CASSYSWNSLNTEAFF.

This clone was counted only a few times. The CDR3: CASSTDRAKAEAFF. The CDR3 nucleotides are TGTGCCAGCAGCACGGACAGGGCGAAGGCTGAAGCTTTCTTT. The V gene is TRBV7-3, the J gene TRBJ1-1, with 8 bases fitting TRBD1. With 5 bases clipped from V and 6 bases from J, the junction kept 8 bases outside the gene matches. Germline assignment: CDR1 SGHTA and CDR2 FQGTGA. The CDR3 runs 14 residues.

CDR3 DNA sequence: TGTGCCACCAGTGCTTCCGGGACAGACCCTACCGGAGCTTTCTTT. Its translation: CATSASGTDPTGAFF. This sequence joins TRBV24-1 and TRBJ1-1; 7 bases align to TRBD1. Germline-derived CDR1 and CDR2 are KGHDR and SFDVKD. This CDR3 is 15 amino acids long. Trimming at V came to 5 bases and at J to 10 bases, leaving 15 bases not matched to a gene.

The chain carries TRBV2 and TRBJ2-5; 10 nucleotides line up with TRBD1. CDR3 length: 15 amino acids. Germline CDR1 reads SNHLY; CDR2 reads FYNNEI. Trimming cost V 5 bases and J 4 bases; bases outside gene matches: 7. The CDR3 protein is CASSTDRGSGETQYF. Written as DNA, the CDR3 is TGTGCCAGCAGTACGGACAGGGGGTCGGGAGAGACCCAGTACTTC.

This clone was picked up a small number of times. The chain employs TRBV2 and TRBJ2-6; 7 nucleotides agree with TRBD1. There are 16 residues in the CDR3. V dropped 4 bases and J dropped 4; count of bases not matched to a gene: 7. CDR1 is SNHLY and CDR2 is FYNNEI in the germline V gene. The CDR3: CASSAATGVGANVLTF. In nucleotides, the CDR3 is TGTGCCAGCAGTGCGGCTACAGGGGTCGGGGCCAACGTCCTGACTTTC.

The V call is TRBV3-1 (or the pseudogene TRBV3-2), the J call TRBJ2-1; 8 positions agree with TRBD1. From germline, CDR1 is LGHDT and CDR2 YNNKEL (reference sequence). After removal of 7 bases from V and 4 bases from J, the junction contained 3 bases not matched to a gene. The CDR3 has 13 residues. CDR3 DNA: TGTGCCAGCACGCAGGGGGCTTACAATGAGCAGTTCTTC. Translating gives CASTQGAYNEQFF.

This clone was seen a handful of times. The chain is built from TRBV5-4 and TRBJ1-3, with D uncertain. The CDR3 spans 13 residues. With 5 bases removed from V and 7 bases from J, the gap between germline ends came to 13 bases. Germline CDR1 SGHNT, CDR2 YYREEE (reference sequence). DNA for the CDR3: TGTGCCAGCAGTACCTCAGTCGGGAACACCATATATTTT. Protein: CASSTSVGNTIYF.